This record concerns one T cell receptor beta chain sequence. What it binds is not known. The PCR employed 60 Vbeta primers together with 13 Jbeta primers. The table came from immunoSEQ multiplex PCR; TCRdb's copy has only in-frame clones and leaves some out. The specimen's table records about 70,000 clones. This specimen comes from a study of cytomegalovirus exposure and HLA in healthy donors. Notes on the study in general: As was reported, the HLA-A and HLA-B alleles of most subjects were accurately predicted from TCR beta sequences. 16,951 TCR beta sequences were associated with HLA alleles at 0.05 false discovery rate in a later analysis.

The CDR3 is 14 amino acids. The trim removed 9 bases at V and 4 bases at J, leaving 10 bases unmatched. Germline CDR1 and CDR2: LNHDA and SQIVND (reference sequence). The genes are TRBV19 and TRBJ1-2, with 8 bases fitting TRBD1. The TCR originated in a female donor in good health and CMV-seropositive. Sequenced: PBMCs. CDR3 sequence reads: CASDRTGWGYGYTF. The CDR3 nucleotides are TGTGCCAGCGATCGGACAGGGTGGGGCTATGGCTACACCTTC.